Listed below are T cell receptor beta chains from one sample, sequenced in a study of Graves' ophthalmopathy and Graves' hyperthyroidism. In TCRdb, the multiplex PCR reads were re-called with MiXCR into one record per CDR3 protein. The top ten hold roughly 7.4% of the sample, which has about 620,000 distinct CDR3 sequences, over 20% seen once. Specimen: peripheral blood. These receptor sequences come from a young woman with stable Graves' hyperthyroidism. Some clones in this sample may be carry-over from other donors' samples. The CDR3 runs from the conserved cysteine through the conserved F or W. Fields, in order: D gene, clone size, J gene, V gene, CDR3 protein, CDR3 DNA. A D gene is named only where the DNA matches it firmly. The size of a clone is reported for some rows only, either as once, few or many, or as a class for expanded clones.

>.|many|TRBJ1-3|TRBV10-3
CAIRGPGQADSGNTIYF
TGTGCCATCAGGGGCCCAGGGCAGGCAGACTCTGGAAACACCATATATTTT
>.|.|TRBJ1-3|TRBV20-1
CSAPDLTLGGNTIYF
TGCAGTGCCCCGGACCTAACGCTGGGTGGAAACACCATATATTTT
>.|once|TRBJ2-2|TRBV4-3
CASGDHVVRDTGELFF
TGCGCCAGCGGGGATCACGTCGTAAGGGACACCGGGGAGCTGTTTTTT
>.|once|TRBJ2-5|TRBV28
CASSLGAPVAQYF
TGTGCCAGCAGTCTCGGGGCCCCAGTGGCCCAGTACTTC
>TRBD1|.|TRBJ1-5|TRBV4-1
CASSPMGQAYNQPQHF
TGCGCCAGCAGCCCTATGGGACAGGCCTACAATCAGCCCCAGCATTTT
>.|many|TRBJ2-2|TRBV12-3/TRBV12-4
CASSPPGRGELFF
TGTGCCAGCAGTCCCCCGGGGCGTGGGGAGCTGTTTTTT
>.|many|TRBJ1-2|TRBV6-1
CASRMGGYTTNYGYTF
TGTGCCAGCAGAATGGGGGGGTACACCACTAACTATGGCTACACCTTC
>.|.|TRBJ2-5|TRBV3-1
CASSPSGTQQETQYF
TGTGCCAGCAGCCCATCCGGGACGCAGCAAGAGACCCAGTACTTC
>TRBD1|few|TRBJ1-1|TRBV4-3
CASSQGTGGHYTEAFF
TGCGCCAGCAGCCAAGGAACAGGGGGGCACTACACTGAAGCTTTCTTT
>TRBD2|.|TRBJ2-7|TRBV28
CASSIVSGKNEQYF
TGTGCCAGCAGCATCGTTAGCGGGAAGAACGAGCAGTACTTC
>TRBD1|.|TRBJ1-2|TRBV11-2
CASSEDRGRNYGYTF
TGTGCCAGCAGCGAAGACAGGGGCCGAAACTATGGCTACACCTTC
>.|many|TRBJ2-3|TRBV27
CASGGAGTDTQYF
TGTGCCAGCGGCGGGGCGGGCACAGATACGCAGTATTTT
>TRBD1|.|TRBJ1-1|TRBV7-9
CASSLDRGSTEAFF
TGTGCCAGCAGCTTAGACAGGGGGTCCACTGAAGCTTTCTTT
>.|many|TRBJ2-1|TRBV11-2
CASSNDGDSSSYNEQFF
TGTGCCAGCAGCAACGATGGGGACTCCAGCTCCTACAATGAGCAGTTCTTC
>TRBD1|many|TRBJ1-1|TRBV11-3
CASNNRGRVWAFF
TGTGCCAGCAATAACAGGGGCCGGGTGTGGGCTTTCTTT
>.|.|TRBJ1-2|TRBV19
CASRWRSGRAYGYTF
TGTGCCAGTAGATGGAGATCGGGCAGGGCCTATGGCTACACCTTC
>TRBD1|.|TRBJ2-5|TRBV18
CASSDGTAQETQCF
TGTGCCAGCTCAGATGGGACAGCTCAAGAGACCCAGTGCTTC
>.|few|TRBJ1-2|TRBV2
CASSEAPGTNYGYTF
TGTGCCAGCAGTGAAGCTCCGGGCACAAACTATGGCTACACCTTC
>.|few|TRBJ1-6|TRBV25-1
CASSETPRYNSPLHF
TGTGCCAGCAGTGAAACGCCCCGTTATAATTCACCCCTCCACTTT
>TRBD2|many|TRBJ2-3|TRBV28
CASSFPRLAQGRTDTQYF
TGTGCCAGCAGTTTCCCACGACTAGCCCAAGGGCGCACAGATACGCAGTATTTT
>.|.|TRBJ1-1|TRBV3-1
CASSRQGTRAFF
TGTGCCAGCAGCCGACAAGGGACGAGGGCTTTCTTT
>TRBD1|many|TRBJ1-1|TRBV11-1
CASSARTGVFVGTEAFF
TGTGCCAGCAGCGCCCGGACAGGGGTTTTTGTTGGGACTGAAGCTTTCTTT
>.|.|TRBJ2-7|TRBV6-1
CASKRNPQGFYEQYF
TGTGCCAGCAAAAGGAACCCTCAGGGATTCTACGAGCAGTACTTC
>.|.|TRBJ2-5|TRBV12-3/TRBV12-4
CASSNTGPQETQYF
TGTGCCAGCAGTAATACCGGGCCCCAAGAGACCCAGTACTTC
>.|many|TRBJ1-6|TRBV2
CASQFRRTNSPLHF
TGTGCCAGCCAGTTTAGACGGACCAATTCACCCCTCCACTTT
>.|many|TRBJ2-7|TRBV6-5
CASGEPRQNYEQYF
TGTGCCAGCGGAGAGCCGCGACAGAACTACGAGCAGTACTTC
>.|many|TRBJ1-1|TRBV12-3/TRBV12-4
CASSESEENTEAFF
TGTGCCAGCAGTGAGTCGGAAGAGAACACTGAAGCTTTCTTT
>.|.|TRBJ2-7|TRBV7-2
CASSLDVAGEEF
TGTGCCAGCAGCTTAGATGTGGCAGGGGAAGAGTTC
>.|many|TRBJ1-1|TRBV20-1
CSARDVIFGPSSTEAFF
TGCAGTGCTAGAGATGTGATTTTCGGGCCATCAAGCACTGAAGCTTTCTTT